This T cell receptor beta chain is drawn from a study of blood T cell repertoires in COVID-19. Generated by immunoSEQ multiplex PCR, the TCRdb table keeps only in-frame clones and is missing some. This table holds around 200,000 clones, about 85% found once. V shed 7 bases and J 2 bases; nucleotides not matched to a gene: 8. The CDR3 has 15 residues. CDR1 is MNHEY and CDR2 is SMNVEV in the germline V gene (reference sequence). Material: peripheral blood. This TCR was sampled from a woman under 30 who had recovered from COVID-19. This chain uses TRBV27 with TRBJ2-1, with 7 nucleotides matching TRBD1. The CDR3 sequence is CASTMTGSAYNEQFF. For the CDR3, the DNA is TGTGCCAGCACCATGACAGGGTCTGCCTACAATGAGCAGTTCTTC.